This TCR beta chain came from a study of blood T cell repertoires in COVID-19. CDR1 and CDR2 (germline): KGHDR, SFDVKD. This CDR3 is built from 12 residues. With 3 bases removed from V and 8 bases from J, the gap between germline ends came to 7 bases. Assay: immunoSEQ multiplex PCR; the TCRdb copy retains only in-frame clones and omits some. Here the sample spans about 440,000 clones, around 89% being singletons. Only a few counts were recorded for this clone. The sample was peripheral blood. This sequence was found in a woman aged 25-40 years with acute or convalescent COVID-19. The chain is built from TRBV24-1 and TRBJ2-1; a weak D match, TRBD1 (6 bases). This chain's CDR3 is CATSDGTHEQFF. The CDR3 nucleotides are TGTGCCACCAGTGATGGGACACATGAGCAGTTCTTC.